Below, 19 T cell receptor beta chains from the same sample are listed, as sequenced in a study of blood T cell repertoires in COVID-19. Data came from immunoSEQ multiplex PCR; TCRdb stores just in-frame clones and leaves some out. The sample carries around 270,000 clones, about 89% recorded once. The sequencing input was peripheral blood. The source of these receptors is a man aged 25-45 years with acute or convalescent COVID-19.

This chain links TRBV12-5 with TRBJ2-3; TRBD2 agrees at 8 bases. Germline CDR1 LGHNT, CDR2 FRNRAP. The CDR3 runs 18 residues. With V trimmed by 0 bases and J by 2 bases, 10 bases remained unmatched. CDR3 residues: CASGLVKVTSAFTDTQYF. DNA for the CDR3: TGTGCTAGTGGTTTGGTAAAGGTGACTAGCGCATTCACAGATACGCAGTATTTT.

The rearrangement links TRBV5-1 to TRBJ2-5, with TRBD1 matching over 7 bases. CDR1 is SGHRS, CDR2 YFSETQ, per germline. The CDR3 runs to 15 residues. Losses at the gene ends were 4 bases for V and 4 bases for J; bases not matched to a gene: 10. This CDR3 reads CASSPTTGVGETQYF. CDR3 sequence (DNA): TGCGCCAGCAGCCCAACAACAGGGGTAGGAGAGACCCAGTACTTC.

The chain combines TRBV7-8 with TRBJ1-3; D uncertain. Trimming pared 5 bases from V and 0 bases from J, leaving 17 bases between. Germline lookup yields CDR1 SGHVS and CDR2 FQNEAQ. The CDR3 extends over 17 amino acids. The CDR3 coding sequence is TGTGCCAGCAGCATCTCAGTTGGTGCCTTCTCTGGAAACACCATATATTTT. Translation gives CASSISVGAFSGNTIYF.

CDR3 amino acids: CASSEGGAFF. CDR3 in DNA: TGTGCCAGCAGTGAAGGAGGAGCTTTCTTT. The V call is TRBV6-1, the J call TRBJ1-1; D unclear. The germline gives CDR1 MNHNS, CDR2 SASEGT. The V end lost 1 base, the J end lost 10 bases, and 4 bases lay between the germline ends. The CDR3 has 10 amino acids.

The CDR3 bases are TGCGCCAGCGATAGCGGAGGGACTGAAGCTTTCTTT. It translates to CASDSGGTEAFF. V is TRBV10-2 and J is TRBJ1-1; no reliable D call. Deletions cut 8 bases from V and 5 bases from J, with 12 bases between. There are 12 residues in the CDR3. Germline V gives CDR1 WSHSY, CDR2 SAAADI.

The J gene is TRBJ1-2, the V gene TRBV28; D unresolved. The CDR3 totals 11 residues. Trimming left V 2 bases short and J 11 bases short, with 9 bases between. The germline V gene encodes CDR1 MDHEN and CDR2 SYDVKM. DNA for the CDR3: TGTGCCAGCAGTTTACGGGAACCATACACCTTC. It specifies CASSLREPYTF.

This clone was seen more than once but under ten times. The chain joins TRBV27 to TRBJ2-3, with TRBD2 as a possible D gene (6 bases). In germline, CDR1 is MNHEY, CDR2 SMNVEV (reference sequence). With 11 bases removed from V and 0 bases from J, the gap between germline ends came to 21 bases. The CDR3 runs 16 residues. The CDR3 bases are TGTGCCGGGGGACGGGGGAGAGCCTCTAGCACAGATACGCAGTATTTT. This sequence encodes CAGGRGRASSTDTQYF.

In regard to this clone: The conserved phenylalanine or tryptophan normally closing the CDR3 is absent here, so this likely arose from a read error. It is unclear where the CDR3 begins or ends on the DNA, so no DNA is shown, and the CDR3 is as TCRdb lists it. This chain joins TRBV12-3 or TRBV12-4 and TRBJ2-4; TRBD1 reflects the table's D call only, with no check against the DNA. The CDR3 has 13 amino acids, counting both end residues. CDR3: CASSAPRTGGESV.

There are a few counts of this clone. This chain links TRBV7-2 with TRBJ2-7; TRBD2 matches 9 bases. Trimming removed 5 bases from V and 3 bases from J; junction bases left unmatched: 5. The CDR3 covers 14 residues. Germline V gives CDR1 SGHTA, CDR2 FQGNSA. Here the CDR3 reads CASSPSGADYEQYF. The CDR3 coding sequence is TGTGCCAGCAGCCCTAGCGGGGCAGACTACGAGCAGTACTTC.

This chain connects TRBV5-1 to TRBJ2-1; the D is unclear. Per the germline V gene, CDR1 is SGHRS and CDR2 is YFSETQ. The length of the CDR3 is 15 residues. V lost 1 base to trimming and J lost 4 bases, with 12 bases between them. The CDR3 DNA follows: TGCGCCAGCAGCTTGCGGCAGGCGATATACAATGAGCAGTTCTTC. It encodes CASSLRQAIYNEQFF.

The chain is built from TRBV11-2 and TRBJ2-1, with TRBD2 matching 10 bases. Germline loops: CDR1 SGHAT, CDR2 FQNNGV. This CDR3 spans 17 amino acids. V shed 4 bases and J 3 bases; nucleotides not matched to a gene: 9. The CDR3 region has the DNA TGTGCCAGCAGCTCGGTCGAGACTAGCGGGTACTACAATGAGCAGTTCTTC. This gives the protein CASSSVETSGYYNEQFF.

The chain carries TRBV18 and TRBJ1-3, with D unresolved. The CDR3 loop spans 15 amino acids. Trimming left V 3 bases short and J 2 bases short, with 11 bases between. The V gene's germline CDR1 is KGHSH and CDR2 LQKENI. The CDR3 sequence: CASSPAGSAGNTIYF. Here the CDR3 DNA reads TGTGCCAGCTCACCCGCCGGGTCAGCTGGAAACACCATATATTTT.

The count of this clone is one. The V call is TRBV27, the J call TRBJ2-7, with TRBD1 identical over 7 bases. From germline, CDR1 is MNHEY and CDR2 SMNVEV (reference sequence). The CDR3 runs 16 residues. The V and J ends lost 4 bases and 1 base, in that order; junction bases with no gene match: 10. CDR3 region: CASSSISRDRSYEQYF. The CDR3 nucleotides are TGTGCCAGCAGTTCCATTAGCCGGGACAGATCCTACGAGCAGTACTTC.

The chain couples TRBV28 to TRBJ1-1; D perhaps matches TRBD1 (5 bases). The length of the CDR3 is 14 residues. Trimming took off 7 bases at V and 0 bases at J, with 12 bases between the two ends. The V gene's germline CDR1 is MDHEN and CDR2 SYDVKM. This CDR3 reads CASNPTVMNTEAFF. The CDR3 DNA follows: TGTGCCAGCAACCCGACAGTTATGAACACTGAAGCTTTCTTT.

CDR3 sequence (DNA): TGTGCCAGCAGCGTACGGGATGCGACCGAGCAGTACTTC. It specifies CASSVRDATEQYF. The rearrangement uses TRBV9 and TRBJ2-7; tentative D call: TRBD2 (5 bases). Germline V gives CDR1 SGDLS, CDR2 YYNGEE. V dropped 1 base and J dropped 6 bases, with 11 bases sitting between them. The CDR3 runs to 13 residues.

The CDR3 protein is CASSQSGLAGGRETQYF. In DNA, the CDR3 is TGTGCCAGCAGCCAGTCTGGGCTAGCGGGGGGTAGGGAGACCCAGTACTTC. The J gene is TRBJ2-5, the V gene TRBV4-2; 11 nucleotides match TRBD2. V shed 3 bases, J shed 5 bases, and the junction held 11 bases outside the gene matches. The CDR3 length is 17 residues. Germline V gene data show CDR1 as LGHNA and CDR2 as YNFKEQ.

The rearrangement links TRBV29-1 to TRBJ1-1; D is uncertain. The V end lost 7 bases, the J end lost 4 bases, and 10 bases lay between the germline ends. Germline V gene sequence: CDR1 SQVTM, CDR2 ANQGSEA. The CDR3 extends over 11 amino acids. The CDR3: CSAQEGTEAFF. Written as DNA, the CDR3 is TGCAGCGCCCAGGAGGGCACTGAAGCTTTCTTT.

The J gene is TRBJ1-6, the V gene TRBV11-2, with D unclear. The CDR3 covers 11 residues. V lost 5 bases and J lost 12, with 8 bases in between. The germline V gene encodes CDR1 SGHAT and CDR2 FQNNGV. CDR3 amino acids: CASSTGGPLHF. The CDR3 coding sequence is TGTGCCAGCAGCACCGGAGGACCCCTCCACTTT.

The chain is built from TRBV18 and TRBJ2-7; tentatively, D is TRBD2 (5 bases). The CDR3 covers 15 residues. Germline-derived CDR1 and CDR2 are KGHSH and LQKENI. V lost 3 bases and J lost 0, with 12 bases in between. Here the CDR3 DNA reads TGTGCCAGCTCACCCCCTAGCAGCCACTCCTACGAGCAGTACTTC. Amino acids: CASSPPSSHSYEQYF.